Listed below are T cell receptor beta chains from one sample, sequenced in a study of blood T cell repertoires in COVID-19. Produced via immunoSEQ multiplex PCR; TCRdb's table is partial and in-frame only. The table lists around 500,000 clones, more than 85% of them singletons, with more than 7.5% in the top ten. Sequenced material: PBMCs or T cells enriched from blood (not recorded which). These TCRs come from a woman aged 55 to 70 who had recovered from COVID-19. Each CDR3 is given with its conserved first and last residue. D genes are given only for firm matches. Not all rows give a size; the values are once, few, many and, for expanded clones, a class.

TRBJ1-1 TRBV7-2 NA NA CASSLGRRGKNTEAFF TGTGCCAGCAGCTTAGGCCGTAGAGGGAAAAACACTGAAGCTTTCTTT
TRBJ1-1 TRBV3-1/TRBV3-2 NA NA CASSQGTLGNTEAFF TGTGCCAGCAGCCAAGGTACTCTTGGGAACACTGAAGCTTTCTTT
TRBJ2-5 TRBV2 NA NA CASSEMATTETQYF TGTGCCAGCAGTGAAATGGCCACCACAGAGACCCAGTACTTC
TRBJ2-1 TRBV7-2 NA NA CASSRTTSYNEQFF TGTGCCAGCAGCCGGACAACATCCTACAATGAGCAGTTCTTC
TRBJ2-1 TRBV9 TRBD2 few CASSVEPGGTYNEQFF TGTGCCAGCAGCGTAGAGCCCGGGGGGACTTACAATGAGCAGTTCTTC
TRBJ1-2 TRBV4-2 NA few CASSQEGGRAYGYTF TGTGCCAGCAGCCAAGAGGGTGGGAGGGCCTATGGCTACACCTTC
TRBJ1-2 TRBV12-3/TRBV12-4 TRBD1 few CASSRTGNGYTF TGTGCCAGCAGTCGGACAGGGAATGGCTACACCTTC
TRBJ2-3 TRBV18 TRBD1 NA CASSPRDRGTDTQYF TGTGCCAGCTCACCCCGGGACAGGGGCACAGATACGCAGTATTTT
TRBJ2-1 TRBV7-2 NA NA CASSLARGTNEQFF TGTGCCAGCAGCTTAGCCCGGGGTACGAATGAGCAGTTCTTC
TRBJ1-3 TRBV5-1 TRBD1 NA CASSSFTTGQVYPSSGNTIYF TGCGCCAGCAGCTCTTTCACAACGGGACAGGTTTACCCCAGCTCTGGAAACACCATATATTTT
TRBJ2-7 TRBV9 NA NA CASSAGGQYEQYF TGTGCCAGCAGCGCCGGGGGTCAATACGAGCAGTACTTC
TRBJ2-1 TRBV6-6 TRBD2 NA CASSPYLGSGGPNNEQFF TGTGCCAGCAGTCCCTACCTTGGTAGCGGGGGGCCTAACAATGAGCAGTTCTTC
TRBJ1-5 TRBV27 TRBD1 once CASSPQTGGGRQPQHF TGTGCCAGCAGTCCCCAAACAGGGGGCGGGAGGCAGCCCCAGCATTTT
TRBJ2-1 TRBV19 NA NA CASSIPGDNNEQFF TGTGCCAGTAGTATCCCAGGGGATAACAATGAGCAGTTCTTC
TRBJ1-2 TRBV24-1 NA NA CATSDLGLNYGYTF TGTGCCACCAGTGATTTGGGGCTTAACTATGGCTACACCTTC
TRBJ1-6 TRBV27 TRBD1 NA CASSFRTGRSPLHF TGTGCCAGCAGTTTCCGGACAGGGAGGTCACCCCTCCACTTT
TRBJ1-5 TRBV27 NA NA CASSKEFLGNQPQHF TGTGCCAGCAGCAAAGAGTTCTTAGGCAATCAGCCCCAGCATTTT
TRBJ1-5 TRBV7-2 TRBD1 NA CASSSRTGLWNQPQHF TGTGCCAGCAGCTCCCGGACAGGGTTATGGAATCAGCCCCAGCATTTT
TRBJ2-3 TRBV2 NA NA CASSVEGYSTDTQYF TGTGCCAGCAGTGTCGAGGGATACTCCACAGATACGCAGTATTTT
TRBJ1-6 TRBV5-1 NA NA CASSLDSSYNSPLHF TGCGCCAGCAGCCTGGACAGCTCCTATAATTCACCCCTCCACTTT
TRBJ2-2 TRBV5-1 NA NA CASSFRADTGELFF TGCGCCAGCAGCTTCCGAGCGGACACCGGGGAGCTGTTTTTT
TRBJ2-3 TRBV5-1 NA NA CASSPQGYTDTQYF TGCGCCAGCAGCCCCCAGGGTTACACAGATACGCAGTATTTT
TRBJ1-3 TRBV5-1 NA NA CASSFSGDSGNTIYF TGCGCCAGCAGCTTTTCGGGGGACTCTGGAAACACCATATATTTT
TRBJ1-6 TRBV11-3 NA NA CASSFGYGSPLHF TGTGCCAGCAGCTTCGGGTATGGTTCACCCCTCCACTTT
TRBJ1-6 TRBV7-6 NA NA CASSLSGGNNSPLHF TGTGCCAGCAGCTTAAGTGGGGGGAATAATTCACCCCTCCACTTT
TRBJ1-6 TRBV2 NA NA CASSTGPAAGSPLHF TGTGCCAGCAGTACTGGACCGGCCGCGGGTTCACCCCTCCACTTT
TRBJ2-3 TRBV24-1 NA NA CATSAFEGTQYF TGTGCCACCAGTGCCTTTGAGGGTACGCAGTATTTT
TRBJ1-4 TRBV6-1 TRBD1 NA CASSEDRGTGYLFF TGTGCCAGCAGTGAAGATAGGGGGACAGGGTATCTGTTTTTT
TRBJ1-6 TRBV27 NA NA CASSWTQGSYNSPLHF TGTGCCAGCAGTTGGACCCAGGGTTCCTATAATTCACCCCTCCACTTT
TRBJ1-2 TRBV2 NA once CASSVEAGPYGYTF TGTGCCAGCAGTGTGGAGGCCGGTCCCTATGGCTACACCTTC
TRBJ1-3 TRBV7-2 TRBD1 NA CASSPNRGAGNTIYF TGTGCCAGCAGCCCGAACAGGGGAGCTGGAAACACCATATATTTT